This T cell receptor beta chain was recorded in a study of post-analysis software for immune sequencing data. General observations from the study: TRBV5-6, TRBV5-1 and TRBV20-1 belonged to a set of roughly five TRBV segments that were more frequent in patients than controls.

Trimming pared 3 bases from V and 2 bases from J, leaving 8 bases between. This CDR3 contains 13 residues. Unique molecular identifiers were built into the TCR beta cDNA libraries. TCRdb reanalysed the PCR reads using MiXCR and keeps one entry per CDR3 protein. The table lists hundreds of thousands of distinct CDR3 sequences, 25% to 30% of them singletons, with around 0.56% in the top ten. This clonotype was recorded a few times. The antigen is unknown. The sequence derives from a girl aged 10-17 years with multiple sclerosis. The V and J genes are TRBV12-3 or TRBV12-4 and TRBJ2-7; D uncertain. Source material: blood. The CDR3 DNA reads as TGTGCCAGCAGTTTTATTTCGGCCTACGAGCAGTACTTC. Its translation is CASSFISAYEQYF.